A selection of T cell receptor beta chains follows, all from one sample in a study of blood T cell repertoires in COVID-19. Libraries were prepared by immunoSEQ multiplex PCR; TCRdb keeps only in-frame clonotypes and omits some of them. The sample lists approximately 240,000 clones, 86% occurring once. Sequencing input: PBMCs or T cells enriched from blood (not recorded which). These receptors were obtained from a woman in her forties or fifties in a cohort exposed to, infected with or recovered from COVID-19 (not recorded which). Both conserved end residues are trimmed from each CDR3. The order of the fields is J gene, V gene, clone size, CDR3 protein. Clone size is stated in some rows and not others, as once, few, many or a class when expanded.

J gene: TRBJ2-7; V gene: TRBV13; clone size: NA; CDR3 protein: ASSLPRQGVLEQY
J gene: TRBJ1-2; V gene: TRBV15; clone size: NA; CDR3 protein: ATSSFSANYGYT
J gene: TRBJ1-4; V gene: TRBV7-7; clone size: NA; CDR3 protein: ASSLAEVGGFAANEKLF
J gene: TRBJ1-6; V gene: TRBV7-7; clone size: NA; CDR3 protein: ASSTIGSSYNSPLH
J gene: TRBJ1-4; V gene: TRBV18; clone size: NA; CDR3 protein: ASSNNAATGGGEKLF
J gene: TRBJ2-3; V gene: TRBV2; clone size: NA; CDR3 protein: ASKQDRGTDTQY
J gene: TRBJ2-3; V gene: TRBV3-1/TRBV3-2; clone size: once; CDR3 protein: ASSQGETKKDTQY
J gene: TRBJ2-1; V gene: TRBV19; clone size: NA; CDR3 protein: ASSTSGVSNEQF
J gene: TRBJ1-2; V gene: TRBV21-1; clone size: NA; CDR3 protein: ASSKGSTGFSGYT
J gene: TRBJ1-1; V gene: TRBV7-2; clone size: NA; CDR3 protein: ASSPQGARYMNTEAF
J gene: TRBJ2-1; V gene: TRBV7-2; clone size: NA; CDR3 protein: ASSLVGGGIHNEQF
J gene: TRBJ1-3; V gene: TRBV5-6; clone size: NA; CDR3 protein: ASSAGWGNTIY
J gene: TRBJ1-2; V gene: TRBV2; clone size: NA; CDR3 protein: ASTVDTNYGYT
J gene: TRBJ2-5; V gene: TRBV10-3; clone size: NA; CDR3 protein: AISESRGAETQY
J gene: TRBJ2-7; V gene: TRBV10-3; clone size: NA; CDR3 protein: AISDPGTSGYEQY
J gene: TRBJ2-7; V gene: TRBV7-8; clone size: NA; CDR3 protein: ASSFDRSSYEQY
J gene: TRBJ1-2; V gene: TRBV7-2; clone size: NA; CDR3 protein: ASSPNRVGRYGYT
J gene: TRBJ1-6; V gene: TRBV3-1/TRBV3-2; clone size: NA; CDR3 protein: ASSQGSTFSPLH
J gene: TRBJ1-2; V gene: TRBV28; clone size: many; CDR3 protein: ASSAQDYGYT
J gene: TRBJ2-2; V gene: TRBV7-2; clone size: once; CDR3 protein: ASSPDRRNTGELF
J gene: TRBJ1-3; V gene: TRBV13; clone size: NA; CDR3 protein: ASSRGTSTGNTIY
J gene: TRBJ1-5; V gene: TRBV16; clone size: NA; CDR3 protein: ASSPLTEGQPQH
J gene: TRBJ1-6; V gene: TRBV6-1; clone size: NA; CDR3 protein: ASSEMDRGNSPLH
J gene: TRBJ2-7; V gene: TRBV7-9; clone size: NA; CDR3 protein: ASSLETASVEQY
J gene: TRBJ2-5; V gene: TRBV18; clone size: NA; CDR3 protein: ASSRNRGQETQY
J gene: TRBJ1-2; V gene: TRBV4-3; clone size: few; CDR3 protein: ASSQDYQVTPYGYT
J gene: TRBJ2-7; V gene: TRBV7-8; clone size: NA; CDR3 protein: ASSSEWTGNEQY
J gene: TRBJ2-2; V gene: TRBV15; clone size: NA; CDR3 protein: ATRVSANTGELF
J gene: TRBJ2-7; V gene: TRBV2; clone size: NA; CDR3 protein: ASCRDRDEQY
J gene: TRBJ2-5; V gene: TRBV9; clone size: NA; CDR3 protein: ASSVASGSQETQY
J gene: TRBJ1-4; V gene: TRBV10-3; clone size: NA; CDR3 protein: AINRGSNEKLF
J gene: TRBJ1-2; V gene: TRBV28; clone size: NA; CDR3 protein: ASSSTGQTNGYT
J gene: TRBJ2-1; V gene: TRBV5-6; clone size: NA; CDR3 protein: ASSLVSPGQTF
J gene: TRBJ1-1; V gene: TRBV3-1/TRBV3-2; clone size: NA; CDR3 protein: ASSRGQFEAF
J gene: TRBJ1-4; V gene: TRBV3-1/TRBV3-2; clone size: once; CDR3 protein: ASSLIGQAEKLF
J gene: TRBJ1-2; V gene: TRBV12-3/TRBV12-4; clone size: NA; CDR3 protein: ASSFGGAGGYT
J gene: TRBJ1-2; V gene: TRBV19; clone size: once; CDR3 protein: ASSLTGYGYT
J gene: TRBJ1-1; V gene: TRBV9; clone size: NA; CDR3 protein: ASSVTTVNTEAF
J gene: TRBJ2-7; V gene: TRBV7-2; clone size: NA; CDR3 protein: ASSLDGGQGAYEQY